The rows below give T cell receptor beta chains drawn from one sample of a study of PD-L1 blockade in urothelial cancer. Sequencing used immunoSEQ multiplex PCR; TCRdb keeps in-frame clones, though not all of them. The table records 30,000 to 35,000 clones, more than 65% of them present only once. This specimen was PBMCs, taken around atezolizumab (anti-PD-L1) treatment. The receptors originated from a man aged 55-75 years with urothelial cancer. CDR3s include the opening cysteine and the closing phenylalanine or tryptophan. Fields, in order: D gene, J gene, V gene, clone size, CDR3 DNA, CDR3 protein. A D gene is named only where the DNA matches it firmly. For some rows the clone size is stated as once, few or many, or as a class when expanded; others skip it.

TRBD1	TRBJ2-7	TRBV5-1	NA	TGCGCCAGCAGCCCGGACAGGGGTCACGAGCAGTACTTC	CASSPDRGHEQYF
NA	TRBJ2-7	TRBV27	NA	TGTGCCAGCAGTCCCTTGAGCTCCTACGAGCAGTACTTC	CASSPLSSYEQYF
TRBD1	TRBJ1-1	TRBV30	NA	TGTGCCTGGGCCGGACAGGGGATGTTTAGAGGCGCTGAAGCTTTCTTT	CAWAGQGMFRGAEAFF
NA	TRBJ1-2	TRBV7-2	NA	TGTGCCAGCAGCGCCTCCGGGATGGCTGGCTACACCTTC	CASSASGMAGYTF
NA	TRBJ1-6	TRBV6-4	NA	TGTGCCAGCAGTGACTCGCGCCCGAATTCACCCCTCCACTTT	CASSDSRPNSPLHF
NA	TRBJ1-2	TRBV14	NA	TGTGCCAGCAGCCAAAGCCTCACAGGGCTACGTGGCTACACCTTC	CASSQSLTGLRGYTF
NA	TRBJ2-7	TRBV7-2	few	TGTGCCAGCAGCTTAGCGAGGGGGGGAAAGCAGACAGGCGTAACCTACGAGCAGTACTTC	CASSLARGGKQTGVTYEQYF
TRBD2	TRBJ2-1	TRBV5-1	NA	TGCGCCAGCAGCCCAACTAGCGGGAAAATGGTCTACAATGAGCAGTTCTTC	CASSPTSGKMVYNEQFF
NA	TRBJ2-2	TRBV6-1	NA	TGTGCCACCAACAGGGAGGGGGCCGGGGAGCTGTTTTTT	CATNREGAGELFF
NA	TRBJ2-5	TRBV9	NA	TGTGCCAGCAGCGTAGCGGGTAACACGGGAGAGACCCAGTACTTC	CASSVAGNTGETQYF
NA	TRBJ1-1	TRBV11-2	NA	TGTGCCAGCAGCTTAGTCCCACCAGGGATGAACACTGAAGCTTTCTTT	CASSLVPPGMNTEAFF
NA	TRBJ1-5	TRBV30	NA	TGTGCCTGGAGTGTTGCGGACAGAAACAATCAGCCCCAGCATTTT	CAWSVADRNNQPQHF
NA	TRBJ2-2	TRBV7-2	NA	TGTGCCAGCAGCTTAACCGGCAGGGGAGCCGGGGAGCTGTTTTTT	CASSLTGRGAGELFF
NA	TRBJ1-2	TRBV11-2	NA	TGTGCCAGCAGCTTCCTGAGTTCTGTTAATGGCTACACCTTC	CASSFLSSVNGYTF
NA	TRBJ2-2	TRBV12-2	few	TGTGCAAGTCGCGCGCGACCGGGACTAGCGGGGGAAACGAACACCGGGGAGCTGTTTTTT	CASRARPGLAGETNTGELFF
TRBD1	TRBJ1-2	TRBV29-1	few	TGCAGCGTTTCAGAAGGGACAGGGTTATCTGGCTACACCTTC	CSVSEGTGLSGYTF
NA	TRBJ1-6	TRBV27	NA	TGTGCCAGCACGTCCTGGGGCGCGGATTATTCACCCCTCCACTTT	CASTSWGADYSPLHF
TRBD1	TRBJ1-5	TRBV2	NA	TGTGCCAGCAGCGAAACAGGGGCGATCCAGCCCCAGCATTTT	CASSETGAIQPQHF
TRBD1	TRBJ2-3	TRBV5-1	NA	TGCGCCAGCAGCTTGTTAGGGACAGGCACCCTCACAGATACGCAGTATTTT	CASSLLGTGTLTDTQYF
NA	TRBJ2-4	TRBV28	NA	TGTGCCAGCATCTCGCGACAGACCAAAAACATTCAGTACTTC	CASISRQTKNIQYF
NA	TRBJ2-3	TRBV7-2	NA	TGTGCCAGCAGCTTAGTCGTAAGCACAGATACGCAGTATTTT	CASSLVVSTDTQYF
NA	TRBJ1-2	TRBV7-9	NA	TGTGCCAGCAGCTTAATGACAGGCCGAGGTGGCTACACCTTC	CASSLMTGRGGYTF
TRBD2	TRBJ2-5	TRBV14	NA	TGTGCCAGCAGCCGGGCACTAGCGGGAGGCCTCGTTCAGTACTTC	CASSRALAGGLVQYF
NA	TRBJ2-2	TRBV7-8	NA	TGTGCCAGCAGCTACAACCCAGGGTCCACCGGGGAGCTGTTTTTT	CASSYNPGSTGELFF
TRBD1	TRBJ2-7	TRBV25-1	NA	TGTGCCAGCAGTGAAACGGGGGACAGGGACCACGAGCAGTACTTC	CASSETGDRDHEQYF
TRBD2	TRBJ2-7	TRBV5-1	NA	TGCGCCAGCAGCTTGGAGGGAGGGAACTACGAGCAGTACTTC	CASSLEGGNYEQYF
NA	TRBJ1-5	TRBV19	NA	TGTGCCAGTAGTATAGTCGGTCAGGGCGGCAATCAGCCCCAGCATTTT	CASSIVGQGGNQPQHF
NA	TRBJ1-5	TRBV30	NA	TGTGCCTGGAGTGTACCTCCTCCAGGCAATCAGCCCCAGCATTTT	CAWSVPPPGNQPQHF
NA	TRBJ1-1	TRBV18	NA	TGTGCCAGCTCCGTAGAGGTTGGGAACACTGAAGCTTTCTTT	CASSVEVGNTEAFF
TRBD1	TRBJ2-5	TRBV5-8	NA	TGTGCCAGCAGCCGCCTCCACCAGGGGGCCCGAGAGACCCAGTACTTC	CASSRLHQGARETQYF
TRBD2	TRBJ2-1	TRBV7-6	NA	TGTGCCAGCAGCCAAACTAGCGGGGCTTTTGTTGAGCAGTTCTTC	CASSQTSGAFVEQFF
NA	TRBJ1-1	TRBV18	NA	TGTGCCAGCTCACCCATAAAACAGGGTTCGAACACTGAAGCTTTCTTT	CASSPIKQGSNTEAFF
TRBD2	TRBJ2-7	TRBV14	NA	TGTGCCAGCAGCCAAGATTCCCCCAAGAGTAGCGGGACCTTCTCCTACGAGCAGTACTTC	CASSQDSPKSSGTFSYEQYF
TRBD1	TRBJ2-2	TRBV5-6	NA	TGTGCCAGCAGTCAGGACAGGCTCCAGAACACCGGGGAGCTGTTTTTT	CASSQDRLQNTGELFF
NA	TRBJ2-7	TRBV6-5	few	TGTGCCAGCAGTTACTCGGAGTCCTACTACGAGCAGTACTTC	CASSYSESYYEQYF
TRBD1	TRBJ2-5	TRBV5-6	NA	TGTGCCAGCAGTAACAGGGGAGAGACCCAGTACTTC	CASSNRGETQYF
NA	TRBJ1-5	TRBV7-8	NA	TGTGCCAGCAGGAATACAGTTAATCAGCCCCAGCATTTT	CASRNTVNQPQHF
NA	TRBJ2-7	TRBV5-1	NA	TGCGCCAGCAGCTTCGCCACAGGGATGTTCCACGAGCAGTACTTC	CASSFATGMFHEQYF
NA	TRBJ1-1	TRBV7-9	NA	TGTGCCAGCAGCTCTGGGGGGAGGGCCAGGAACACTGAAGCTTTCTTT	CASSSGGRARNTEAFF
NA	TRBJ2-5	TRBV4-3	NA	TGCGCCAGCAGCCAAGTTTTAGCAGAGACCCAGTACTTC	CASSQVLAETQYF
TRBD2	TRBJ2-7	TRBV29-1	few	TGCAGCGTCGATATTGCTAGCGGGGCCGTCTCCTACGAGCAGTACTTC	CSVDIASGAVSYEQYF
TRBD1	TRBJ1-1	TRBV5-8	NA	TGTGCCAGCAGCTCGGACAGGGGGTGGAACACTGAAGCTTTCTTT	CASSSDRGWNTEAFF
TRBD2	TRBJ2-2	TRBV27	NA	TGTGCCAGCAGTTTGTCTAGCGGGAGGGCAATCCCTCGGTCGGGGGAGCTGTTTTTT	CASSLSSGRAIPRSGELFF
TRBD2	TRBJ2-5	TRBV5-1	NA	TGCGCCAGCAGCGGGGGGGGGATGAAGGTGGAAGAGACCCAGTACTTC	CASSGGGMKVEETQYF
NA	TRBJ1-1	TRBV6-4	NA	TGTGCCAGCAGGACACAGGGGAACACTGAAGCTTTCTTT	CASRTQGNTEAFF
NA	TRBJ2-7	TRBV11-2	NA	TGTGCCAGCAGCTTAGACGACAGGACCTACGAGCAGTACTTC	CASSLDDRTYEQYF
TRBD1	TRBJ1-2	TRBV6-5	NA	TGTGCCAGCCGGACAGGGGTTGAAGGCTACACCTTC	CASRTGVEGYTF
TRBD2	TRBJ2-1	TRBV19	NA	TGTGCCAGTAGCGGACTAGCGTCTTACAATGAGCAGTTCTTC	CASSGLASYNEQFF
TRBD1	TRBJ2-1	TRBV7-2	NA	TGTGCCAGCAGCTTAACTCCGGACAGGTCGGGCAATGAGCAGTTCTTC	CASSLTPDRSGNEQFF
TRBD1	TRBJ2-7	TRBV7-6	NA	TGTGCCAGCAGCCCCTCCAGGGGGAATACCGAGCAGTACTTC	CASSPSRGNTEQYF
NA	TRBJ2-7	TRBV6-1	few	TGTGCCAGCAGTGAAGTCGTCGGAGGTATTGTCGACGAGCAGTACTTC	CASSEVVGGIVDEQYF
NA	TRBJ1-6	TRBV28	NA	TGTGCCAGCAGTTCCGAGGGCTCCTATAATTCACCCCTCCACTTT	CASSSEGSYNSPLHF
NA	TRBJ2-5	TRBV11-2	NA	TGTGCCAGCAGCGGGGGGATACAAGAGACCCAGTACTTC	CASSGGIQETQYF
NA	TRBJ1-1	TRBV7-2	NA	TGTGCCAGCAGCTTAGACAGAATGAACACTGAAGCTTTCTTT	CASSLDRMNTEAFF
TRBD1	TRBJ2-5	TRBV5-4	NA	TGTGCCAGCAGCTTGGGGCCTGGGGGACAGGGAGAGACCCAGTACTTC	CASSLGPGGQGETQYF